This T cell receptor (beta chain) was found in a study of blood T cell repertoires in COVID-19. On the study more broadly: Donors in the United States, Italy and Spain gave samples during acute or convalescent COVID-19. Nucleic acid was either cDNA or gDNA, and it came from T cells, B-cell-depleted T cells, or PBMCs.

This CDR3 region has 13 residues. Between the trimmed V and J ends, which lost 6 bases and 0 bases, there was a span of 9 bases. Germline values: CDR1 MDHEN, CDR2 SYDVKM. Per the study methods: Scientists estimated how many nucleated cells there were by amplifying reference gene primers. Here immunoSEQ multiplex PCR was the method, and the copy in TCRdb shows in-frame clones only, minus some. V, J and clone size are those of that table, while D and trimming were read from the DNA. Among roughly 100,000 clones listed, roughly two thirds were seen once. This clone occurred many times. The sample comprised peripheral blood. The chain has TRBV28 and TRBJ2-7, with TRBD2 as a possible D gene (5 bases). The clonotype was recovered from a human donor with acute or convalescent COVID-19. The donor label of this sample is uncertain. This CDR3 is CASRDSSSYEQYV. The CDR3 DNA reads TGTGCCAGCAGGGACTCCAGCTCCTACGAGCAGTACGTC.